This T cell receptor (beta chain) is from a study of T cell changes during pregnancy in multiple sclerosis. Repertoires were generated with immunoSEQ multiplex PCR, while TCRdb's copy carries only in-frame clones and drops some. The repertoire consists of about 64,000 clones, with about 92% occurring once and the leading ten covering more than 2%. Germline V CDR1 and CDR2: SEHNR, FQNEAQ (reference sequence). The CDR3 consists of 13 residues. Germline trimming cut 6 bases from V and 7 bases from J; bases unmatched to any gene: 8. The chain carries TRBV7-9 and TRBJ2-5, with 7 bases fitting TRBD2. The TCR was taken from a female donor in good health, enrolled as a control in a pregnancy study. Sequencing was performed on peripheral blood, taken in the second trimester of pregnancy. The CDR3, as DNA: TGTGCCAGCAGTTGGGGCGGGGGAGGGACCCAGTACTTC. This encodes CASSWGGGGTQYF.